These T cell receptor beta chains were read from a single sample in a study of T cells in Graves' hyperthyroidism and ophthalmopathy. Using its own MiXCR run on the multiplex PCR reads, TCRdb lists one record per CDR3 protein. The repertoire holds 300,000 to 450,000 distinct CDR3 sequences, with about 18% as singletons. Sequenced sample: blood. The receptors come from a man between 18 and 29 years old with Graves' ophthalmopathy. Each CDR3 is given with its conserved first and last residue. Fields, in order: CDR3 protein, CDR3 DNA, clone size, J gene, D gene, V gene. D genes are given only for firm matches. Clone size appears in some rows only: once, few, many, or a class for an expanded clone.

cdr3_aa: CASSEPGQGIPEAFF; cdr3_nt: TGTGCCAGCAGTGAACCGGGACAGGGTATTCCTGAAGCTTTCTTT; clone_size: many; j_call: TRBJ1-1; d_call: TRBD1; v_call: TRBV6-1
cdr3_aa: CASSFGGGLSNQPQHF; cdr3_nt: TGTGCCAGCAGTTTCGGGGGAGGGCTGAGCAATCAGCCCCAGCATTTT; clone_size: -; j_call: TRBJ1-5; d_call: -; v_call: TRBV27
cdr3_aa: CASSSIRGGTYEQYF; cdr3_nt: TGTGCCAGCAGCAGTATTAGGGGAGGAACCTACGAGCAGTACTTC; clone_size: few; j_call: TRBJ2-7; d_call: -; v_call: TRBV7-9
cdr3_aa: CASSRGGQINTEAFF; cdr3_nt: TGTGCCAGCAGCCGAGGGGGACAGATTAACACTGAAGCTTTCTTT; clone_size: few; j_call: TRBJ1-1; d_call: TRBD1; v_call: TRBV14
cdr3_aa: CASSYREDREAFF; cdr3_nt: TGTGCCAGCAGCTACCGCGAGGACCGTGAAGCTTTCTTT; clone_size: few; j_call: TRBJ1-1; d_call: -; v_call: TRBV27
cdr3_aa: CASSGFGDRDEKLFF; cdr3_nt: TGTGCCAGCAGCGGCTTTGGAGACAGAGATGAAAAACTGTTTTTT; clone_size: -; j_call: TRBJ1-4; d_call: -; v_call: TRBV7-9
cdr3_aa: CASSRPGPGKGYEQYF; cdr3_nt: TGTGCCAGCAGTCGCCCCGGTCCAGGGAAAGGCTACGAGCAGTACTTC; clone_size: -; j_call: TRBJ2-7; d_call: -; v_call: TRBV28
cdr3_aa: CASSEMRVGTYYGYTF; cdr3_nt: TGTGCCAGCAGTGAAATGAGGGTGGGGACCTACTATGGCTACACCTTC; clone_size: many; j_call: TRBJ1-2; d_call: -; v_call: TRBV6-1
cdr3_aa: CASSRGRDRYYNEQFF; cdr3_nt: TGCGCCAGCAGCCGGGGGCGGGACCGATACTACAATGAGCAGTTCTTC; clone_size: few; j_call: TRBJ2-1; d_call: -; v_call: TRBV5-1
cdr3_aa: CASGLEDGANYGYTF; cdr3_nt: TGTGCTAGTGGTTTGGAGGACGGGGCTAACTATGGCTACACCTTC; clone_size: many; j_call: TRBJ1-2; d_call: -; v_call: TRBV12-5
cdr3_aa: CASSSAGGITDTQYF; cdr3_nt: TGTGCCAGCAGTTCCGCTGGAGGAATCACAGATACGCAGTATTTT; clone_size: few; j_call: TRBJ2-3; d_call: -; v_call: TRBV12-3/TRBV12-4
cdr3_aa: CASSLAFNRGDEQYF; cdr3_nt: TGTGCCAGCAGCTTGGCCTTTAACAGGGGGGACGAGCAGTACTTC; clone_size: -; j_call: TRBJ2-7; d_call: TRBD1; v_call: TRBV5-6
cdr3_aa: CASSHPTSGSYNEQFF; cdr3_nt: TGTGCCAGCAGCCACCCGACTAGCGGCTCCTACAATGAGCAGTTCTTC; clone_size: -; j_call: TRBJ2-1; d_call: TRBD2; v_call: TRBV14
cdr3_aa: CSARDVKWTEEETQYF; cdr3_nt: TGCAGTGCTAGAGATGTAAAATGGACTGAGGAGGAGACCCAGTACTTC; clone_size: once; j_call: TRBJ2-5; d_call: -; v_call: TRBV20-1
cdr3_aa: CASSIQVGTDTQYF; cdr3_nt: TGTGCCAGTAGTATACAAGTCGGCACAGATACGCAGTATTTT; clone_size: -; j_call: TRBJ2-3; d_call: -; v_call: TRBV19
cdr3_aa: CASTHPSRDTSQHF; cdr3_nt: TGCGCCAGCACCCACCCCTCCAGGGACACCTCCCAGCATTTT; clone_size: -; j_call: TRBJ1-5; d_call: -; v_call: TRBV10-1
cdr3_aa: CSADRTNTGELFF; cdr3_nt: TGCAGCGCGGATAGGACGAACACCGGGGAGCTGTTTTTT; clone_size: many; j_call: TRBJ2-2; d_call: -; v_call: TRBV20-1
cdr3_aa: CSVEATTGGETEAFF; cdr3_nt: TGCAGCGTTGAAGCCACCACAGGGGGTGAGACTGAAGCTTTCTTT; clone_size: -; j_call: TRBJ1-1; d_call: TRBD1; v_call: TRBV29-1
cdr3_aa: CASSRPGDPYEQYF; cdr3_nt: TGTGCCAGCAGTCGCCCCGGAGACCCCTACGAGCAGTACTTC; clone_size: -; j_call: TRBJ2-7; d_call: -; v_call: TRBV28
cdr3_aa: CASSLGSRGGQNTGELFF; cdr3_nt: TGTGCCAGCAGCTTAGGTTCTCGCGGGGGCCAGAACACCGGGGAGCTGTTTTTT; clone_size: once; j_call: TRBJ2-2; d_call: -; v_call: TRBV5-6
cdr3_aa: CASRNDRPQETQYF; cdr3_nt: TGTGCCAGCAGAAACGACAGGCCCCAAGAGACCCAGTACTTC; clone_size: many; j_call: TRBJ2-5; d_call: -; v_call: TRBV2
cdr3_aa: CASSQDEGQPQHF; cdr3_nt: TGTGCCAGCAGCCAAGATGAGGGCCAGCCCCAGCATTTT; clone_size: many; j_call: TRBJ1-5; d_call: -; v_call: TRBV3-1
cdr3_aa: CASSLGTNNEQFF; cdr3_nt: TGTGCCAGTAGTCTCGGGACGAACAATGAGCAGTTCTTC; clone_size: -; j_call: TRBJ2-1; d_call: -; v_call: TRBV19
cdr3_aa: CASSTTGTGYGYTF; cdr3_nt: TGTGCCAGCTCAACAACCGGGACGGGCTATGGCTACACCTTC; clone_size: many; j_call: TRBJ1-2; d_call: -; v_call: TRBV18
cdr3_aa: CASSLRGGRKAEAFF; cdr3_nt: TGTGCCAGCAGCTTAAGGGGGGGGCGCAAGGCCGAAGCTTTCTTT; clone_size: many; j_call: TRBJ1-1; d_call: -; v_call: TRBV7-3